The rows below give T cell receptor beta chains drawn from one sample of a study of blood T cell repertoires in COVID-19. Sequencing was performed with immunoSEQ multiplex PCR; in TCRdb, only in-frame clones are kept and a portion is missing. This sample yields 90,000 to 130,000 clones, of which about 85% are seen a single time; over 1.2% belongs to the top ten. Sequencing input: peripheral blood. The receptors come from a man aged 35-49 years with acute or convalescent COVID-19. The CDR3 runs from the conserved cysteine through the conserved F or W. A D gene is named only where the DNA matches it firmly.

J | V | D | CDR3
TRBJ2-7 | TRBV6-2/TRBV6-3 | - | CASSYSASYEQYF
TRBJ1-1 | TRBV18 | - | CASSAGPNTEAFF
TRBJ1-2 | TRBV5-1 | TRBD1 | CASSFGQGISYGYTF
TRBJ1-6 | TRBV27 | - | CASSDSRDSPLHF
TRBJ2-3 | TRBV29-1 | TRBD1 | CSVGTVDTQYF
TRBJ2-3 | TRBV19 | TRBD2 | CASSISSGSTDTQYF
TRBJ1-5 | TRBV6-5 | - | CASSPRVYSNQPQHF
TRBJ2-2 | TRBV2 | TRBD2 | CASRTSGSLGTGELFF
TRBJ1-1 | TRBV7-8 | - | CASSLGQLEAFF
TRBJ2-1 | TRBV5-4 | - | CASSVYRDTPHEQFF
TRBJ2-6 | TRBV18 | - | CASSPRSGQNSGANVLTF
TRBJ2-3 | TRBV28 | - | CASSLLAPDTQYF
TRBJ2-1 | TRBV6-5 | TRBD2 | CASTLTSGLYNEQFF
TRBJ2-7 | TRBV11-1 | - | CASSPRTAPYEQYF
TRBJ2-3 | TRBV29-1 | TRBD2 | CSAGTSLDTQYF